Reported below is one T cell receptor (beta chain). These data belong to a study of cytomegalovirus exposure and HLA in healthy donors. The CDR3 has 19 residues. J gave up 0 bases and V 1 base, and 5 bases lay outside the gene matches. Germline CDR1 KGHSH, CDR2 LQKENI. It was with 60 Vbeta and 13 Jbeta primers that the PCR ran. Sequencing was performed with immunoSEQ multiplex PCR; in TCRdb, only in-frame clones are kept and a portion is missing. The top ten clones hold about 2.3% of a sample with 90,000 to 120,000 clones, less than 85% of them seen once. The clonotype comes from a man younger than 35 in good health and CMV-seronegative. The sequenced sample consisted of PBMCs. V usage is TRBV18 and J usage is TRBJ2-3; TRBD2 agrees at 15 bases. CDR3 amino acids: CASSPRGTSGGTSTDTQYF. The DNA for the CDR3 is TGTGCCAGCTCACCACGGGGGACTAGCGGGGGGACCAGCACAGATACGCAGTATTTT.